The 8 T cell receptor beta chains below were found in one sample sequenced in a study of beta chain features in type 1 diabetes. Points from the study as a whole: For Type 1 diabetes patients, all four CD4+ subsets carried TCRB CDR3s that were moderately but significantly shorter.

The antigens of these receptors remain unknown. Investigators reverse transcribed all isolated RNA, so they sequenced expressed TCRB transcripts. Data came from immunoSEQ multiplex PCR; TCRdb stores just in-frame clones and leaves some out. The profile shows about 160,000 clones, under 9.5% of them singletons. Sequences were obtained from central memory CD4+ T cells from blood. These receptor sequences come from a man aged 18 to 29 with type 1 diabetes.

The gene calls are TRBV5-1 and TRBJ2-2; TRBD1 matches 8 bases. Germline CDR1 SGHRS, CDR2 YFSETQ. The CDR3 loop spans 16 amino acids. Unmatched junction bases numbered 11, after V lost 6 bases and J lost 4 bases. CDR3 sequence reads: CASTNGQGLGTGELFF. CDR3 in DNA: TGCGCCAGCACCAATGGACAGGGACTTGGCACCGGGGAGCTGTTTTTT. The full variable domain, rest sourced from reference TRBV5-1 and TRBJ2-2, is KAGVTQTPRYLIKTRGQQVTLSCSPISGHRSVSWYQQTPGQGLQFLFEYFSETQRNKGNFPGRFSGRQFSNSRSEMNVSTLELGDSALYLCASTNGQGLGTGELFFGEGSRLTVL.

V usage is TRBV7-2 and J usage is TRBJ2-2; possible D gene TRBD1, 5 bases. V was pared by 1 base and J by 4 bases, with 13 bases between. The CDR3 length is 16 residues. The germline CDR1 and CDR2 sequences are SGHTA and FQGNSA. The CDR3 bases are TGTGCCAGCAGCTTAGAGTCAGGGCTAAGCACCGGGGAGCTGTTTTTT. Protein product: CASSLESGLSTGELFF.

A few counts support this clone. The CDR3 DNA is TGCGCCAGCAGCGGACAGGGGCTGACTGGAAACACCATATATTTT. Protein sequence: CASSGQGLTGNTIYF. The chain has TRBV4-1 and TRBJ1-3, with 9 bases aligning to TRBD1. Germline V gene sequence: CDR1 MGHRA, CDR2 YSYEKL. Unmatched junction bases numbered 4, after V lost 5 bases and J lost 2 bases. The CDR3 length is 15 residues.

This sequence joins TRBV15 and TRBJ2-7; 7 bases are a match to TRBD1. Germline CDR1 LNHNV, CDR2 YYDKDF (reference sequence). CDR3 size: 18 residues. V shed 0 bases and J 3 bases; nucleotides not matched to a gene: 14. The CDR3 DNA reads TGTGCCACCAGCAGAGATCCTTCGGGACAGTCAATTTTCTACGAGCAGTACTTC. As protein: CATSRDPSGQSIFYEQYF. Complete variable domain (other parts from reference TRBV15 and TRBJ2-7): DAMVIQNPRYQVTQFGKPVTLSCSQTLNHNVMYWYQQKSSQAPKLLFHYYDKDFNNEADTPDNFQSRRPNTSFCFLDIRSPGLGDTAMYLCATSRDPSGQSIFYEQYFGPGTRLTVT.

This clone was seen only a few times. The genes are TRBV28 and TRBJ1-2; D uncertain. V lost 5 bases to trimming and J lost 6 bases, with 16 bases between them. The CDR3 length is 14 residues. From germline, CDR1 is MDHEN and CDR2 SYDVKM. This chain's CDR3 is CASSPGDGSNGYTF. The DNA for the CDR3 is TGTGCCAGCAGTCCGGGAGACGGGTCCAATGGCTACACCTTC.

This sequence joins TRBV6-5 and TRBJ2-1; 10 bases line up with TRBD2. Germline CDR1 MNHEY, CDR2 SVGAGI. The CDR3 loop spans 13 amino acids. Trimming cost V 2 bases and J 9 bases; bases outside gene matches: 1. CDR3 residues: CASSYTSGTEQFF. CDR3 nucleotides: TGTGCCAGCAGTTACACTAGCGGGACTGAGCAGTTCTTC.

In its sample, this clone was seen a few times. The chain carries TRBV6-1 and TRBJ2-4; TRBD2 might be the D (5 bases). The CDR3 has 13 residues. Per the germline V gene, CDR1 is MNHNS and CDR2 is SASEGT. The CDR3 here is CGVAERRKNIQYF. The DNA for the CDR3 is TGTGGCGTAGCTGAGAGGAGGAAAAACATTCAGTACTTC.

The chain is built from TRBV7-2 and TRBJ2-1; D is possibly TRBD2 (6 bases). The V and J ends lost 2 bases and 9 bases respectively, with 8 bases between them. Looked up from germline, CDR1 is SGHTA and CDR2 is FQGNSA. The CDR3 is 12 amino acids. CDR3 amino acids: CASSLQEGEQFF. The CDR3 DNA is TGTGCCAGCAGCTTACAGGAGGGTGAGCAGTTCTTC.